The 23 T cell receptor beta chains listed next were all sequenced from one sample in a study of blood T cells in healthy people across ages. Together with a sample-barcoded 5' primer, a J-beta primer mix was included in a second PCR lasting about 6 to 11 cycles. TCRdb re-called the 5' RACE reads with MiXCR, one entry per CDR3 protein. The table records 700,000 to 1,000,000 distinct CDR3 sequences, 40% to 50% of them present only once. The material sequenced was blood. These receptors were taken from a man between 60 and 70 years old in good health.

The chain recombines TRBV7-2 with TRBJ1-5; maybe TRBD1 (5 bases). The CDR3 spans 14 residues. Germline loops: CDR1 SGHTA, CDR2 FQGNSA. V was trimmed by 4 bases and J by 5 bases, leaving 12 bases between them. The CDR3 sequence: CASSSAGLDQPQHF. CDR3 bases: TGTGCCAGCAGCTCCGCAGGGTTAGATCAGCCCCAGCATTTT. Complete variable domain (other parts from reference TRBV7-2 and TRBJ1-5): GAGVSQSPSNKVTEKGKDVELRCDPISGHTALYWYRQSLGQGLEFLIYFQGNSAPDKSGLPSDRFSAERTGGSVSTLTIQRTQQEDSAVYLCASSSAGLDQPQHFGDGTRLSIL.

The chain is built from TRBV28 and TRBJ2-7, with D hard to call. Germline CDR1 is MDHEN and CDR2 is SYDVKM. Trimming removed 1 base from V and 3 bases from J, with 10 bases in between. The CDR3 length is 14 residues. The CDR3 DNA reads TGTGCCAGCAGTTTATTCTCACATCGCTACGAGCAGTACTTC. Encoded protein: CASSLFSHRYEQYF.

This clonotype has a handful of counts. V and J are TRBV7-2 and TRBJ2-5; the match to TRBD2 covers 11 bases. Looked up from germline, CDR1 is SGHTA and CDR2 is FQGNSA. The CDR3 is 19 residues long. With V trimmed by 5 bases and J by 1 base, 15 bases remained unmatched. This CDR3 reads CASSARGRLAGGFQETQYF. The CDR3 coding sequence is TGTGCCAGCAGCGCCCGAGGAAGGCTAGCGGGGGGCTTCCAAGAGACCCAGTACTTC.

The chain carries TRBV4-3 and TRBJ2-2; weak D call: TRBD1 (5 bases). The CDR3 has 16 amino acids. Trimming took 0 bases from V and 4 from J, leaving 12 bases between them. Germline CDR1 is LGHNA and CDR2 is YSLEER. The CDR3 region has the DNA TGCGCCAGCAGCCAAGAAATCCAGGGTCGCACCGGGGAGCTGTTTTTT. This encodes CASSQEIQGRTGELFF.

This clonotype showed up many times. The rearrangement links TRBV20-1 to TRBJ2-1, with 12 bases matching TRBD2. J lost 7 bases, V lost 4 bases, and 2 bases had no gene match. The V gene's germline CDR1 is DFQATT and CDR2 SNEGSKA (reference sequence). There are 13 residues in the CDR3. The CDR3 spells CSAKTSGGNEQFF. CDR3 nucleotides: TGCAGTGCTAAAACTAGCGGGGGGAATGAGCAGTTCTTC.

The chain has TRBV29-1 and TRBJ2-3, with D maybe TRBD2 (6 bases). The CDR3 is 12 amino acids. Germline V CDR1 and CDR2: SQVTM, ANQGSEA. V was cut by 7 bases and J by 2 bases, with 10 bases left in between. CDR3 sequence reads: CSAWGDTDTQYF. CDR3 sequence (DNA): TGCAGCGCTTGGGGGGACACAGATACGCAGTATTTT.

This clonotype was counted many times. The rearrangement links TRBV25-1 to TRBJ2-5; 8 nucleotides match TRBD1. V shed 5 bases, J shed 7 bases, and the junction held 9 bases outside the gene matches. CDR1 is MGHDK and CDR2 is SYGVNS in the germline V gene. The CDR3 totals 14 residues. The CDR3 is CASSKGQESWTQYF. The CDR3 region has the DNA TGTGCCAGCAGTAAGGGACAGGAAAGTTGGACCCAGTACTTC.

CDR3 sequence reads: CASSWRQGATNYGYTF. The CDR3 DNA reads TGCGCCAGCAGCTGGAGACAGGGGGCCACGAACTATGGCTACACCTTC. V usage is TRBV5-1 and J usage is TRBJ1-2, with TRBD1 identical over 10 bases. The CDR3 length is 16 residues. Germline CDR1 is SGHRS and CDR2 is YFSETQ. V was clipped by 3 bases and J by 2 bases; unmatched bases: 7. Complete variable domain (other parts from reference TRBV5-1 and TRBJ1-2): KAGVTQTPRYLIKTRGQQVTLSCSPISGHRSVSWYQQTPGQGLQFLFEYFSETQRNKGNFPGRFSGRQFSNSRSEMNVSTLELGDSALYLCASSWRQGATNYGYTFGSGTRLTVV.

V and J are TRBV10-3 and TRBJ2-5; D possibly matches TRBD1 or TRBD2 (6 bases each). V gave up 3 bases and J gave up 11 bases, with 16 bases separating them. The germline V gene encodes CDR1 ENHRY and CDR2 SYGVKD. This CDR3 is 13 amino acids long. The CDR3 loop is CAISEQGGNEQYF. The CDR3 DNA sequence: TGTGCCATCAGTGAACAGGGAGGCAATGAGCAGTACTTC.

Notes on this clonotype: One junction end disagrees with the germline gene, perhaps due to a read error. The rearrangement joins TRBV5-1 to TRBJ2-1, with D possibly being TRBD1 (5 bases). This CDR3 has 16 residues. CDR1 and CDR2 from the germline V gene are SGHRS and YFSETQ. The CDR3 sequence is CANSLGPASTYNEQFF. The DNA of the CDR3 is TGCGCCAACAGCTTGGGGCCAGCGAGCACCTACAATGAGCAGTTCTTC.

This clonotype was seen a handful of times. This chain links TRBV7-2 with TRBJ2-3; D remains ambiguous. V gave up 0 bases and J gave up 6 bases, with 10 bases separating them. Per germline, CDR1 SGHTA and CDR2 FQGNSA. This CDR3 is built from 14 residues. In nucleotides, the CDR3 is TGTGCCAGCAGCTTAGCGCCTGGTGGCGATACGCAGTATTTT. Its protein product is CASSLAPGGDTQYF.

This sequence joins TRBV12-3 or TRBV12-4 and TRBJ2-3, with a possible D match to TRBD1 (5 bases). CDR3 length: 15 amino acids. V was pared by 6 bases and J by 0 bases, with 13 bases between. In nucleotides, the CDR3 is TGTGCCAGCAGAACCTCGACAGCTAGCACAGATACGCAGTATTTT. Residues: CASRTSTASTDTQYF.

This rearrangement joins TRBV28 to TRBJ1-5; unclear D gene. This CDR3 comprises 14 residues. Trimming took 6 bases from V and 3 from J, leaving 12 bases between them. Germline CDR1 and CDR2: MDHEN and SYDVKM. In DNA form, the CDR3 reads TGTGCCAGCAGGTACCCGGGGTCCAATCAGCCCCAGCATTTT. It specifies CASRYPGSNQPQHF. Variable domain in full (rest from reference TRBV28 and TRBJ1-5): DVKVTQSSRYLVKRTGEKVFLECVQDMDHENMFWYRQDPGLGLRLIYFSYDVKMKEKGDIPEGYSVSREKKERFSLILESASTNQTSMYLCASRYPGSNQPQHFGDGTRLSIL.

The chain couples TRBV11-2 to TRBJ2-7; 10 bases fit TRBD1. V was clipped by 5 bases and J by 5 bases; unmatched bases: 9. CDR3 length: 15 residues. Germline V gene lookup returns CDR1 SGHAT and CDR2 FQNNGV. CDR3 in DNA: TGTGCCAGCAGCGAGGCGGACAGGGGGTTCGACGAGCAGTACTTC. Translation: CASSEADRGFDEQYF.

This clonotype was picked up one time. V gene TRBV7-2 combines with J gene TRBJ2-3; 8 bases map to TRBD2. V lost 5 bases and J lost 2; bases outside the gene matches: 15. The germline V gene encodes CDR1 SGHTA and CDR2 FQGNSA. CDR3 length: 18 amino acids. The CDR3, as DNA: TGTGCCAGCAGCCCGCGATCCACTAGCGGCGATATCACAGATACGCAGTATTTT. As protein: CASSPRSTSGDITDTQYF.

V usage is TRBV2 and J usage is TRBJ2-4; 9 positions match TRBD2. V shed 6 bases, J shed 8 bases, and the junction held 2 bases outside the gene matches. The CDR3 consists of 12 residues. Per germline, CDR1 SNHLY and CDR2 FYNNEI. The CDR3 here is CASRGLADIQYF. For the CDR3, the DNA is TGTGCCAGCAGGGGACTAGCAGACATTCAGTACTTC.

With respect to this clonotype: This may be a read error: a much more frequent sequence differs by one nucleotide. The chain uses TRBV20-1 and TRBJ2-1; perhaps TRBD2 as D (6 bases). Germline assignment: CDR1 DFQATT and CDR2 SNEGSKA (reference sequence). Trimming took 2 bases from V and 8 from J, leaving 16 bases between them. The CDR3 loop spans 14 amino acids. CDR3 protein: CSARIGLASDEQFF. For the CDR3, the DNA is TGCAGTGCTAGAATTGGCCTAGCGAGCGATGAGCAGTTCTTC.

This clonotype was picked up a small number of times. The chain couples TRBV6-1 to TRBJ2-7; D remains ambiguous. The CDR3 extends over 13 amino acids. Trimming took 2 bases from V and 3 from J, leaving 8 bases between them. The V gene's germline CDR1 is MNHNS and CDR2 SASEGT. CDR3 residues: CASSELVVYEQYF. DNA of the CDR3: TGTGCCAGCAGTGAACTAGTAGTCTACGAGCAGTACTTC.

In its sample, this clonotype was seen a few times. The J gene is TRBJ2-1, the V gene TRBV12-3 or TRBV12-4, with 14 bases that match TRBD2. V shed 5 bases, J shed 6 bases, and the junction held 3 bases outside the gene matches. The CDR3 is made up of 15 amino acids. CDR3 amino acids: CASSQTSGGANEQFF. The DNA of the CDR3 is TGTGCCAGCAGTCAGACTAGCGGGGGGGCCAATGAGCAGTTCTTC.

The V gene is TRBV6-2 or TRBV6-3, the J gene TRBJ2-7; maybe TRBD1 (5 bases). The CDR3 is 15 residues long. Germline V gene data show CDR1 as MNHEY and CDR2 as SVGEGT. V shed 2 bases and J shed 2 bases, with 13 bases lying between them. The CDR3 is CASSYLGQRAYEQYF. The CDR3 nucleotides read TGTGCCAGCAGTTACCTAGGACAAAGAGCCTACGAGCAGTACTTC.

This clonotype was picked up a small number of times. The chain carries TRBV5-1 and TRBJ2-5; 9 nucleotides match TRBD1. J was trimmed by 4 bases and V by 5 bases; bases with no gene match: 9. Germline V lookup: CDR1 SGHRS, CDR2 YFSETQ. The CDR3 length is 15 residues. The chain's CDR3 is CASRSGTGSGETQYF. CDR3 nucleotides: TGCGCCAGCAGGTCCGGGACAGGGTCCGGAGAGACCCAGTACTTC.

This clonotype was seen only once. The chain employs TRBV7-2 and TRBJ1-2; possibly TRBD1 for D (5 bases). The CDR3 runs 15 residues. Germline values: CDR1 SGHTA, CDR2 FQGNSA. The V and J ends lost 5 bases and 1 base respectively, with 14 bases between them. Here the CDR3 DNA reads TGTGCCAGCAGCCCGGGACTCTTTTATAACTATGGCTACACCTTC. This sequence encodes CASSPGLFYNYGYTF.

In its sample, this clonotype was seen a few times. The V call is TRBV2, the J call TRBJ2-7, with D possibly being TRBD2 (5 bases). Germline lookup yields CDR1 SNHLY and CDR2 FYNNEI. The CDR3 runs to 15 residues. Trimming took 6 bases from V and 5 from J, leaving 20 bases between them. CDR3 sequence reads: CASRVGDYRGDEQYF. CDR3 nucleotide sequence: TGTGCCAGCAGAGTGGGCGACTATCGAGGCGACGAGCAGTACTTC.